This entry describes one T cell receptor beta chain. Authors' processing steps: Reference gene primer amplification gave nucleated cell count estimates. This table comes from immunoSEQ multiplex PCR, and its TCRdb copy is limited to in-frame clones, with some not included. The DNA gave D and trimming, while V, J and clone size come from that table. The sample records about 320,000 clones, around 85% being singletons. In terms of age and location, participants ranged from roughly 18 to 95 years and lived in fewer than 30 US areas. The data originate from a study of blood T cell repertoires in COVID-19. The specimen was PBMCs or T cells enriched from blood (not recorded which). The clonotype originates from a woman between 25 and 40 years old who had been exposed to COVID-19.

CDR3 DNA: TGCGCCAGCAGTCTCCGGGGGGGACAGAGAAACACCGGGGAGCTGTTTTTT. Encoded protein: CASSLRGGQRNTGELFF. This chain uses TRBV5-1 with TRBJ2-2, with TRBD2 as a possible D gene (8 bases). The V end lost 5 bases, the J end lost 2 bases, and 19 bases lay between the germline ends. Germline CDR1 is SGHRS and CDR2 is YFSETQ. This CDR3 is built from 17 residues.